This T cell receptor beta chain was sequenced in a study of blood T cell repertoires in COVID-19. Looking at the study overall: Samples representing acute and convalescent COVID-19 were sourced from the United States, Italy and Spain. T cells, B-cell-depleted T cells, or PBMCs supplied cDNA or gDNA.

Seattle's enrolled individuals joined amid active infection and were then monitored longitudinally. Methods used by the authors: Researchers report that nucleated cell counts were estimated from reference gene primer amplification. TCRdb's table, derived via immunoSEQ multiplex PCR, lists solely in-frame clones and lacks some. Clone size and the V and J calls come from that table; the DNA yielded D and trimming. The repertoire consists of some 450,000 clones, with approximately 90% occurring once and the leading ten covering around 0.92%. This CDR3 is built from 15 residues. J gave up 8 bases and V 2 bases, and 4 bases lay outside the gene matches. Germline values: CDR1 SGHDT, CDR2 YYEEEE.

This clonotype was obtained from a man between 18 and 35 years old with COVID-19, enrolled during active disease. This chain links TRBV5-6 with TRBJ2-1, with 13 bases lining up with TRBD2. Sequencing was done on a sample of peripheral blood. CDR3 loop: CASSFRTSGGYEQFF. In nucleotides, the CDR3 is TGTGCCAGCAGCTTCCGGACTAGCGGGGGATATGAGCAGTTCTTC.